The source of this T cell receptor beta chain is a study of CD8 T cell repertoires and HIV-1 epitope variants. About this clone: The antigen is unknown.

TCR beta CDR3 was sequenced at survey depth on immunoSEQ. Libraries were prepared by immunoSEQ multiplex PCR; TCRdb keeps only in-frame clonotypes and omits some of them. The table lists 4,500 to 6,500 clones, less than 70% of them singletons. CDR1 and CDR2 from the germline V gene are PRHDT and FYEKMQ (reference sequence). After removal of 5 bases from V and 3 bases from J, the junction contained 8 bases not matched to a gene. The CDR3 totals 15 residues. The chain uses TRBV13 and TRBJ2-7; 9 bases are shared with TRBD1. The sample taken for sequencing was cultured CD8+ T cells derived from PBMCs. This receptor was obtained from a male donor with HIV. DNA for the CDR3: TGTGCCAGCAGCCCAATGGGACAGGGTGTCTACGAGCAGTACTTC. Translating it yields CASSPMGQGVYEQYF.